This T cell receptor (beta chain) was identified in a study of cytotoxic CD8 clonotypes in ibrutinib-treated CLL. This CDR3 has 15 residues. V lost 6 bases and J lost 4; bases outside the gene matches: 5. Assay used: immunoSEQ multiplex PCR; TCRdb lists only in-frame clones, some missing. Among 130,000 to 150,000 clones listed, roughly 83% were seen once. This sequence joins TRBV23-1 and TRBJ2-4, with 11 bases matching TRBD1. TRBV23-1 is an open reading frame, and its role is uncertain. The clonotype was recovered from a human donor with chronic lymphocytic leukemia. The material sequenced was PBMCs, taken after 12 months of ibrutinib treatment. CDR3 residues: CASRRTGGAKNIQYF. DNA of the CDR3: TGCGCCAGCAGAAGGACAGGGGGCGCGAAAAACATTCAGTACTTC.